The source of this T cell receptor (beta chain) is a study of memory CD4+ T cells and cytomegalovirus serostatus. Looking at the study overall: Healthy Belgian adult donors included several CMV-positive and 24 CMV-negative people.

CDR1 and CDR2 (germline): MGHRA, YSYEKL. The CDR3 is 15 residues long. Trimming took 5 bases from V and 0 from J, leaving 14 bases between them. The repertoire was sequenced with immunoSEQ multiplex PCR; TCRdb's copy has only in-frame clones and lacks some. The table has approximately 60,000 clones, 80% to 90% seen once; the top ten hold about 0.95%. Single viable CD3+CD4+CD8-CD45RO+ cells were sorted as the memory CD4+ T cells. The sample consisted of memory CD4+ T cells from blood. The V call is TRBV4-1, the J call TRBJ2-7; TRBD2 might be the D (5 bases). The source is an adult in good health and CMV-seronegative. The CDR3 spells CASSAPTGSSYEQYF. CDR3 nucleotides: TGCGCCAGCAGCGCTCCGACGGGAAGCTCCTACGAGCAGTACTTC.